Listed below are T cell receptor beta chains from one sample, sequenced in a study of T cells in Graves' hyperthyroidism and ophthalmopathy. TCRdb analysed the multiplex PCR reads with MiXCR anew, one entry per CDR3 protein. The data show 500,000 to 650,000 distinct CDR3 sequences, over 35% seen once. Sequenced sample: peripheral blood or thyroid tissue (not recorded which). These receptors originate from an adult woman with Graves' disease, either hyperthyroidism or ophthalmopathy (not recorded which). CDR3s include the opening cysteine and the closing phenylalanine or tryptophan. D genes are given only for firm matches. The size of a clone is reported for some rows only, either as once, few or many, or as a class for expanded clones.

cdr3_aa: CSTSGAPNTGELFF
cdr3_nt: TGCAGCACCTCGGGAGCCCCGAACACCGGGGAGCTGTTTTTT
j_call: TRBJ2-2
cdr3_length: 14
clone_size: .
v_call: TRBV29-1
d_call: .

cdr3_aa: CASERGGTLHF
cdr3_nt: TGTGCCAGCGAGAGGGGGGGGACCCTCCACTTT
j_call: TRBJ1-6
cdr3_length: 11
clone_size: many
v_call: TRBV6-1
d_call: .

cdr3_aa: CASSDSVGSEKLFF
cdr3_nt: TGTGCCAGCAGTGACTCGGTGGGAAGCGAAAAACTGTTTTTT
j_call: TRBJ1-4
cdr3_length: 14
clone_size: many
v_call: TRBV6-1
d_call: .

cdr3_aa: CASSPLGVNTGELFF
cdr3_nt: TGTGCCAGCAGCCCCCTTGGAGTCAACACCGGGGAGCTGTTTTTT
j_call: TRBJ2-2
cdr3_length: 15
clone_size: many
v_call: TRBV5-6
d_call: .

cdr3_aa: CASSKRDPGYGYTIYF
cdr3_nt: TGTGCCAGCAGTAAACGGGACCCTGGGTATGGCTACACCATATATTTT
j_call: TRBJ1-3
cdr3_length: 16
clone_size: .
v_call: TRBV6-5
d_call: .

cdr3_aa: CASSGGVPGGETQYF
cdr3_nt: TGTGCCAGCTCCGGGGGGGTACCAGGGGGAGAGACCCAGTACTTC
j_call: TRBJ2-5
cdr3_length: 15
clone_size: once
v_call: TRBV11-1
d_call: .

cdr3_aa: CASSLAGHTEAFF
cdr3_nt: TGCGCCAGCAGCTTGGCGGGCCACACTGAAGCTTTCTTT
j_call: TRBJ1-1
cdr3_length: 13
clone_size: .
v_call: TRBV5-1
d_call: .

cdr3_aa: CASSLRGRGTGELFF
cdr3_nt: TGTGCCAGCAGTTTGAGGGGTCGCGGCACCGGGGAGCTGTTTTTT
j_call: TRBJ2-2
cdr3_length: 15
clone_size: .
v_call: TRBV10-3
d_call: .

cdr3_aa: CATSREVGEAFF
cdr3_nt: TGTGCCACCAGCAGAGAGGTCGGTGAAGCTTTCTTT
j_call: TRBJ1-1
cdr3_length: 12
clone_size: .
v_call: TRBV15
d_call: .

cdr3_aa: CASNGGDTGELFF
cdr3_nt: TGTGCCAGCAATGGGGGAGACACCGGGGAGCTGTTTTTT
j_call: TRBJ2-2
cdr3_length: 13
clone_size: many
v_call: TRBV6-6
d_call: .

cdr3_aa: CASSVGGVGEQYF
cdr3_nt: TGTGCCAGCAGCGTAGGTGGCGTCGGCGAGCAGTACTTC
j_call: TRBJ2-7
cdr3_length: 13
clone_size: .
v_call: TRBV9
d_call: .

cdr3_aa: CASSRINEKLFF
cdr3_nt: TGTGCCAGCAGCCGGATTAATGAAAAACTGTTTTTT
j_call: TRBJ1-4
cdr3_length: 12
clone_size: few
v_call: TRBV7-6
d_call: .

cdr3_aa: CATSGPWAQETQYF
cdr3_nt: TGTGCCACCAGTGGTCCGTGGGCTCAAGAGACCCAGTACTTC
j_call: TRBJ2-5
cdr3_length: 14
clone_size: .
v_call: TRBV9
d_call: .

cdr3_aa: CANSFGGGSPGELFF
cdr3_nt: TGTGCCAACAGCTTTGGGGGGGGCTCCCCCGGGGAGCTGTTTTTT
j_call: TRBJ2-2
cdr3_length: 15
clone_size: .
v_call: TRBV5-6
d_call: .